The 7 T cell receptor beta chains listed next were all sequenced from one sample in a study of cytomegalovirus exposure and HLA in healthy donors (TCRdb year 2017). The library was made by the immunoSEQ multiplex PCR assay. The multiplex PCR relied on a mix of 60 forward primers for TCR Vbeta segments and 13 reverse primers for TCR Jbeta segments. The source is immuneACCESS, and TCRdb retained only in-frame sequences with V and J called. Part of the clones is not carried over; for the studies checked, unresolved V genes explain less than half of this, and the remainder is unexplained. The sample records about 200,000 clones, about 85% of which are singletons. The ten largest make up approximately 0.39% of the sample. Specimen: PBMCs. Receptors were obtained from a male donor in good health and CMV-seropositive.

The chain joins TRBV7-7 to TRBJ2-5; D might be TRBD2 (5 bases). With 4 bases removed from V and 2 bases from J, the gap between germline ends came to 11 bases. In germline, CDR1 is SSHAT, CDR2 FNYEAQ (reference sequence). The CDR3 runs 14 residues. CDR3 sequence reads: CASSSGITQETQYF. The DNA for the CDR3 is TGTGCCAGCAGCTCCGGGATCACGCAAGAGACCCAGTACTTC.

As concerns this clone: Additional DNA sequences in this sample encode the identical CDR3. The J gene is TRBJ2-1, the V gene TRBV5-4, with TRBD2 matching 8 bases. Germline values: CDR1 SGHNT, CDR2 YYREEE (reference sequence). V was clipped by 4 bases and J by 0 bases; unmatched bases: 3. CDR3 length equals 15 residues. This CDR3 reads CASSLSGSSYNEQFF. The CDR3 DNA is TGTGCCAGCAGCCTCAGCGGGAGCTCCTACAATGAGCAGTTCTTC.

The V and J genes are TRBV29-1 and TRBJ1-1, with 8 bases that match TRBD1. Germline V gives CDR1 SQVTM, CDR2 ANQGSEA. The ends lost 7 bases at V and 1 base at J; junction bases unmatched: 11. The CDR3 runs 15 residues. The CDR3 loop reads CSATNHRGANTEAFF. The CDR3 nucleotides read TGCAGCGCTACTAACCACAGGGGGGCGAACACTGAAGCTTTCTTT.

This rearrangement joins TRBV18 to TRBJ1-3, with a tentative D call TRBD1 (6 bases). V gave up 2 bases and J gave up 3 bases, with 11 bases separating them. CDR1 and CDR2 from the germline V gene are KGHSH and LQKENI. The CDR3 covers 15 residues. The CDR3 DNA is TGTGCCAGCTCACCAGGGCCAGGGGATGGAAACACCATATATTTT. This sequence encodes CASSPGPGDGNTIYF.

In this sample, this clone turned up once. The V call is TRBV2, the J call TRBJ1-6; D unclear. The V gene's germline CDR1 is SNHLY and CDR2 FYNNEI. Trimming shortened V by 6 bases and J by 7 bases, and 19 bases separated the two germline ends. This CDR3 region has 16 residues. CDR3 sequence reads: CASSSTRGIGNSPLHF. CDR3 coding DNA: TGTGCCAGCAGCTCCACCCGGGGAATTGGGAATTCACCCCTCCACTTT.

This chain connects TRBV21-1 to TRBJ2-2; TRBD2 is taken as the D call from the table, unchecked against the DNA. TRBV21-1 is designated a pseudogene. The CDR3 is made up of 14 amino acids. For the CDR3, the DNA is TGTGCCAGCTATCGGACTAGCGCGACCGGGGAGCTGTTTTTT. This sequence encodes CASYRTSATGELFF.

This rearrangement joins TRBV28 to TRBJ1-5, with 8 bases that match TRBD1. Germline CDR1 reads MDHEN; CDR2 reads SYDVKM. This CDR3 has 18 amino acids. V shed 1 base, J shed 1 base, and the junction held 9 bases outside the gene matches. The CDR3 DNA reads as TGTGCCAGCAGTTTATTAAGATTACAGGGGGTAAGCAATCAGCCCCAGCATTTT. This translates into CASSLLRLQGVSNQPQHF. Using reference TRBV28 and TRBJ1-5 for the parts outside the CDR3, the full variable domain is DVKVTQSSRYLVKRTGEKVFLECVQDMDHENMFWYRQDPGLGLRLIYFSYDVKMKEKGDIPEGYSVSREKKERFSLILESASTNQTSMYLCASSLLRLQGVSNQPQHFGDGTRLSIL.